This T cell receptor beta chain originates from a study of blood T cell repertoires in COVID-19. This clone was picked up one time. Only in-frame clones appear in the TCRdb table, and some are missing; sequencing was by immunoSEQ multiplex PCR. The sample has around 18,000 clones, 80% seen once. The CDR3 consists of 14 residues. Germline assignment: CDR1 MNHNY and CDR2 SVGAGI (reference sequence). The germline V and J ends were trimmed by 2 bases and 5 bases, with 13 bases remaining between them. The rearrangement uses TRBV6-6 and TRBJ2-7; a weak D match, TRBD2 (6 bases). The sequence was collected from an elderly man with acute or convalescent COVID-19. Sample: peripheral blood. This chain's CDR3 is CASSYGRGSNEQYF. The CDR3 DNA is TGTGCCAGCAGTTACGGGCGGGGTAGCAACGAGCAGTACTTC.